This TCR beta chain was profiled in a study of blood T cell repertoires in COVID-19. Per the authors' pipeline: The authors estimated nucleated cell counts from reference gene primer amplification. Profiling relied on immunoSEQ multiplex PCR, and the TCRdb table lists in-frame clones only, not all of them. That table supplies the V and J calls and clone size; D and trimming were determined from the DNA. Among some 180,000 clones listed, roughly 85% were seen once. The CDR3 extends over 15 amino acids. CDR1 and CDR2 from the germline V gene are SGHVS and FQNEAQ. The germline V and J ends were trimmed by 5 bases and 0 bases, with 14 bases remaining between them. The table lists this clone with a few counts.

This rearrangement joins TRBV7-8 to TRBJ2-7; a possible D gene is TRBD1 (5 bases). Sequencing was carried out using PBMCs or T cells enriched from blood (not recorded which). The receptor was derived from a middle-aged man who had recovered from COVID-19. CDR3 coding DNA: TGTGCCAGCAGCCCGTTGGACACACTCTCCTACGAGCAGTACTTC. This gives the protein CASSPLDTLSYEQYF.